This TCR beta chain was profiled in a study of cytomegalovirus exposure and HLA in healthy donors (dated by TCRdb to 2016 to 2017). Background for the entire study: According to an earlier analysis of several hundred of the donors, about 190 million T cells yielded 117 million unique TCR beta sequences and less than 300 Gb of sequence data. Approximately 300 gigabases of sequencing data and around 80 million unique TCR sequences made up an early release that covered approximately 650 HLA-typed donors. Of the approximately 400 genotyped donors, 81% were placed in the genetic ancestry cluster associated with self-reported Caucasian donors. The aim of the study was to test whether cataloging public T cell receptors could identify signatures of past pathogen exposure. The study used immunosequencing to profile the T cell repertoires of several hundred subjects and linked those repertoires to cytomegalovirus serostatus. In addition to the first cohort of approximately 650 subjects, a separate validation cohort of 130 or so different subjects was used. High-throughput TCR immunosequencing, statistical association of individual TCRs with disease status, and machine learning were combined to predict cytomegalovirus infection status. In a later analysis, previously published TCR beta repertoires from several hundred donors were re-analyzed and high-resolution HLA genotyping was added so that TCR occurrence patterns could be studied. Rather than using new phenotypic data, the later analysis identified candidate immune exposures from TCR beta sequences and from how often those sequences occurred across donors. In an earlier analysis of roughly 580 of the donors, high-throughput TCR beta sequencing was used to judge whether each TCR beta V gene segment behaved as functional or pseudogenic. Donor age, sex, ethnicity and CMV serostatus were compiled together with the repertoire data. In a later genetic analysis, genome-wide SNP genotypes for about three fifths of the roughly 670 donors were used, and that subset was treated as a discovery cohort. Every discovery cohort repertoire had been produced on one sequencing platform. Class I and class II HLA loci were covered by the typing at four-digit resolution. The number of donors typed differed by locus, with 629-630 for A, B, C, DRB1 and DQB1, roughly 550 for DQA1, 606 for DPA1, and some 440 for DPB1. Four or five DR-DQ haplotypes were treated as single units for association and clustering because of strong linkage in the cohort. Among 398 genotyped donors of the cohort, an average of roughly 230,000 unique TCR beta nucleotide sequences was sequenced per donor, of which 15% to 20% were non-productive. The research as a whole found: The sequencing pipeline was judged likely to have produced a cluster of highly shared sequence variants as a technical artifact. According to a later analysis, TCR association rates differed among HLA loci, with DRB1 alleles showing the most associated TCRs and HLA-C alleles showing the fewest. Most CMV-associated TCR beta chains appeared to be HLA-restricted in a later analysis, and the HLA associations seemed to be driven largely by CMV exposure. Correlated functional status among segregating V segments might reflect linkage disequilibrium, but an unknown experimental factor could not be ruled out. A further reported finding was that TCR beta sequences accurately predicted the HLA-A and HLA-B alleles for most subjects in the first cohort. For the cohort, immune exposure information was limited to CMV serostatus. A few of the identified cytomegalovirus-associated TCR beta chains were confirmed in vitro to be specific for cytomegalovirus antigens. In a later analysis, several top co-occurrence clusters were reported to appear linked to parvovirus B19, influenza, CMV and Epstein-Barr virus. In an earlier analysis of 587 of the donors, most TCR beta V segments appeared in productive rearrangements about 90% or about 30% of the time, broadly matching IMGT annotations. The cohort was sequenced for TCR beta chains only, and without alpha or paired-chain data the features that could be detected were limited. Across donors, most TCR sequences were observed very rarely, whereas some public TCRs were present in many individuals. Cytomegalovirus status was reported to be diagnosed by the classifier with high specificity and sensitivity in both the original and validation cohorts. Sequencing depth was assumed to be roughly uniform across donors in the presence/absence analyses, though that assumption may not hold. The authors suggested that the approach could potentially be extended to other disease states and immunological phenotypes. Some IMGT-functional V segments, including TRBV6-2 and TRBV6-3, could not be distinguished by the 87-base-pair reads and were therefore excluded. The earlier analysis of 450 to 700 of the donors excluded approximately 15 rarely observed V segments, including chromosome 9 orphons, because counts were too low. HLA typing was unavailable for some donors at each locus, so association tests used only the typed subset. In a later genetic analysis, fewer N-insertions in productive TCRs were reported among donors in an Asian-associated ancestry cluster than the roughly 700-donor mean. When HLA alleles, especially DR and DQ, strongly co-occurred, attributing TCR associations to individual alleles was difficult. An association between a missense DCLRE1C variant and V-gene and J-gene trimming of TCR beta chains was found in a later genetic analysis and replicated in an independent cohort. The study gave a list of some 150 TCR beta chains associated with cytomegalovirus. Compared with equally common non-associated chains, HLA-associated TCR beta chains in a later analysis were more clonally expanded and had lower generation probabilities. Specific HLA alleles were associated with 15,000 to 20,000 TCR beta sequences at a false discovery rate of 0.05 in a later analysis.

Libraries were constructed by the immunoSEQ multiplex PCR assay. For the multiplex PCR, a mixture combining 60 forward primers for TCR Vbeta segments and 13 reverse primers for TCR Jbeta segments was used. The CDR3 region of rearranged TCR beta genes was amplified from genomic DNA with a multiplex PCR assay. Amplified TCR beta libraries were sequenced as 87-base-pair reads on the Illumina HiSeq System. In the authors' own workflow: Across the 640 or so repertoires, a later analysis counted approximately 83 million unique TCR beta chains, approximately 10 million of which were shared by at least two donors. Raw reads were error-corrected and collapsed into unique sequences by a nearest-neighbor algorithm in which closely related sequences were merged to remove PCR and sequencing errors. Alignment of CDR3 sequences to IMGT reference sequences was used to assign V, D and J gene segments. For a sequence to be retained, at least a six-nucleotide match to both a V gene segment and a J gene segment was required. A rearrangement was called productive if the CDR3 had no stop codons and remained in frame with V and J, and every other rearrangement was called non-productive. CDR3 was defined according to IMGT convention as the region running from the second conserved V-encoded cysteine to the conserved J-encoded phenylalanine. In an earlier analysis of more than 550 of the donors, sequences lacking an unambiguous match to a single V gene segment were excluded. An earlier analysis of under 750 of the donors called V segments functional above 56.7% productive rearrangements and segregating when the between-donor standard deviation exceeded 5%. A statistical classification framework was built for diagnosing cytomegalovirus status from the catalog of TCR beta chain sequences. V and J gene assignment, in a later analysis, came from comparing TCR nucleotide sequences with IMGT/GENE-DB human TR gene sequences. The TCRdist pipeline was used in a later analysis to assign CDR3 sequences and most-parsimonious VDJ recombination scenarios. In a later analysis, each TCR beta chain was defined by its CDR3 amino acid sequence together with its V-gene family, and reads without a unique V-gene family were excluded. In a later analysis, approximately 590 highly shared, low-generation-probability nucleotide sequences were removed to address suspected cross-contamination and a sequencing artifact. A later analysis calculated a clonal expansion index for each public chain from normalized within-repertoire ranks of inferred template counts. A later analysis computed generation probabilities with a VDJ recombination model fitted to out-of-frame rearrangements, and checked the results against IGoR. In a later analysis, hypergeometric tests were used to score TCR-TCR, TCR-HLA and TCR-CMV co-occurrence, with a repertoire-size bias correction applied to TCR pairs. To estimate false discovery rates, a later analysis permuted the HLA or CMV assignments 20 times. A later analysis grouped co-occurring TCRs with DBSCAN, adding TCRdist sequence similarity when clustering within HLA-allele-positive subsets. Repertoires with fewer than 30,000 or more than 120,000 public chains were left out of co-occurrence clustering, as were a few repertoires with anomalous nucleotide sharing. This is the immuneACCESS table as TCRdb keeps it, with only in-frame sequences that have V and J called. A part of the clones is gone; compared with another copy, unresolved V genes explain less than half, and the rest is unexplained. For V, J and clone size, that table is used; D and trimming come from the DNA. This sample comprises fewer than 200,000 clones, approximately 11% of them detected only once. The ten biggest clones cover approximately 8.4% of the sample.

The cohort consisted of 650 to 700 healthy bone marrow donors. All cohort members were sampled while nominally healthy, although unrecorded immune exposures were likely present. The donor tested CMV seropositive and was one of the 289 seropositive cohort members. Each donor provided a peripheral blood sample, and peripheral blood mononuclear cells were used for TCR beta sequencing. Genomic DNA was extracted from the blood cell samples with the Qiagen DNeasy Blood Extraction Kit. Comments on this clone: Its antigen is still unknown. Base qualities are not recorded, but no much larger clone differs from it by a single base.

The germline V gene (reference sequence) gives CDR1 as MNHNY and CDR2 as SVGAGI. V lost 5 bases and J lost 2 bases; the stretch between them is 15 bases long. Including cysteine and phenylalanine, the CDR3 has 16 amino acids. Just the 48-base CDR3 DNA is kept, in frame starting at base 1. The chain couples TRBV6-6 to TRBJ1-4; the D gene remains uncertain. What was sequenced was PBMCs. The receptor was isolated from a man in his fifties in good health and CMV-seropositive. This receptor has the CDR3 CASSPYKSLTNEKLFF. In nucleotides, the sequence is TGTGCCAGCAGTCCTTACAAGTCGTTGACTAATGAAAAACTGTTTTTT.